The subject of this entry is one T cell receptor (beta chain). The junction had 6 bases not matched to a gene; V was cut back by 5 bases and J by 6 bases. Germline assignment: CDR1 SGHTA and CDR2 FQGNSA. The CDR3 has 14 amino acids. Authors' methods: Amplification of reference gene primers was used by the study to estimate nucleated cell counts. Only in-frame clones appear in the TCRdb table, and some are missing; sequencing was by immunoSEQ multiplex PCR. V, J and clone size reflect that table, while D and trimming were determined from the DNA. This table has just under 90,000 clones, nearly 90% appearing once. The data were taken from a study of blood T cell repertoires in COVID-19. Looking at the study overall: In each case, the material was cDNA or gDNA derived from T cells, B-cell-depleted T cells, or PBMCs.

This sequence joins TRBV7-2 and TRBJ2-3; 9 positions match TRBD2. The sequence was collected from a woman at least 80 years old with acute or convalescent COVID-19. The source material was peripheral blood. This CDR3 is CASSQGLARDTQYF. CDR3 DNA sequence: TGTGCCAGCAGCCAGGGACTAGCTAGGGATACGCAGTATTTT.